The TCR beta chain under discussion was sequenced for a study of blood T cell repertoires in COVID-19. About the research overall: From the United States, Italy and Spain came samples of acute and convalescent COVID-19.

Germline V gene lookup returns CDR1 MNHNS and CDR2 SASEGT. The CDR3 has 13 amino acids. V shed 3 bases and J shed 7 bases, with 10 bases lying between them. Per the original methods: Reference gene primer amplification yielded estimated nucleated cell counts. The assay was immunoSEQ multiplex PCR, and TCRdb's table has in-frame clones only and misses some. From that table come the V and J calls and clone size; the DNA was used to work out D and trimming. This sample has hundreds of thousands of clones, with roughly 90% found just once. The chain couples TRBV6-1 to TRBJ1-5; maybe TRBD1 (6 bases). Sequences were obtained from peripheral blood. The clonotype was recovered from a woman aged 25 to 39 with COVID-19, enrolled during active disease. The CDR3 bases are TGTGCCAGCAGTGACAGGGGAGAACAGCCCCAGCATTTT. This codes for CASSDRGEQPQHF.